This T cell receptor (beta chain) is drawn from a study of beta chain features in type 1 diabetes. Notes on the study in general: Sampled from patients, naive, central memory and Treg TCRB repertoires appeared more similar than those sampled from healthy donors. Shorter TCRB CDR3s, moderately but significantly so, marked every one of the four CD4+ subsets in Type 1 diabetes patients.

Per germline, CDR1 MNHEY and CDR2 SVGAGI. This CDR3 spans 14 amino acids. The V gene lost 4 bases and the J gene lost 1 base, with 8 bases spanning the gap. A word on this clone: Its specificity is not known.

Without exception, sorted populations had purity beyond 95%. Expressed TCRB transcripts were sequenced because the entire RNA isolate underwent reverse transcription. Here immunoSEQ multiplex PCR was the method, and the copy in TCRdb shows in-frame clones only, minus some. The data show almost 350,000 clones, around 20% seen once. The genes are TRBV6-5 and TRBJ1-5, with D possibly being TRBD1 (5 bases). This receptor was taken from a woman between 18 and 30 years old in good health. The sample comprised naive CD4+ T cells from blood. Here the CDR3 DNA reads TGTGCCAGCAGTTCCGGGGGGAGCAATCAGCCCCAGCATTTT. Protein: CASSSGGSNQPQHF.